These T cell receptor beta chains were read from a single sample in a study of shared clonotypes between healthy human individuals. Clones were sequenced by immunoSEQ multiplex PCR, and TCRdb holds only the in-frame ones, with some missing. Among approximately 1.5 million clones, about 98.5% were seen once, and the ten largest hold 0.36%. The sample was naive CD4+ T cells sorted from blood. These TCRs come from a man aged 25 to 45 in good health. Both conserved end residues are trimmed from each CDR3. D genes are given only for firm matches.

cdr3_aa j_call cdr3_length d_call v_call
ASSRGLAGVEGEQF TRBJ2-1 14 TRBD2 TRBV5-1
ASSLWAGITNNEQF TRBJ2-1 14 . TRBV7-3
ASSLGRGREGQQY TRBJ2-7 13 . TRBV5-4
ASSLTSGELF TRBJ2-2 10 . TRBV7-2
ASSPGTGDSEQY TRBJ2-7 12 TRBD1 TRBV18
ASSLVPGTGEAF TRBJ1-1 12 TRBD1 TRBV5-1
SASLANEQY TRBJ2-7 9 . TRBV20-1
ASSLLAAAGDEQF TRBJ2-1 13 . TRBV11-2
ASSPYTGTEYEQY TRBJ2-7 13 TRBD1 TRBV18
ASRSPSGPSTDTQY TRBJ2-3 14 TRBD2 TRBV6-6
ASSGGGVTEAF TRBJ1-1 11 . TRBV18
ASSPKRVVSYNEQF TRBJ2-1 14 . TRBV5-4
ASSLKGGPATGELF TRBJ2-2 14 . TRBV5-1
ASSIGDRGFNQPQH TRBJ1-5 14 TRBD1 TRBV19
ASSSGQGAYNEQF TRBJ2-1 13 TRBD1 TRBV7-2
ASSLVGQGTIQETQY TRBJ2-5 15 . TRBV7-8
ASSLSTRAYGYT TRBJ1-2 12 . TRBV28
ASSAAKGQIYNEQF TRBJ2-1 14 TRBD1 TRBV9
ASISSYEQY TRBJ2-7 9 . TRBV27
ASSLGSGTGFGYT TRBJ1-2 13 TRBD1 TRBV5-4
ASSFNVNQPQH TRBJ1-5 11 . TRBV27
ASTFGGGLGGNEQF TRBJ2-1 14 TRBD2 TRBV7-6
ASSPLGQGARETQY TRBJ2-5 14 TRBD1 TRBV14
ASSPDRGGYGNTIY TRBJ1-3 14 TRBD1 TRBV11-2
ASSLGLGSTEQY TRBJ2-7 12 . TRBV7-7
ASSQRAGAETQY TRBJ2-5 12 . TRBV14
ASSFAQGGLTEAF TRBJ1-1 13 . TRBV28
ASSLERAPGHEQY TRBJ2-7 13 . TRBV5-1
AWVPGVLTDTQY TRBJ2-3 12 . TRBV30
ASSVVPAGSGAYNEQF TRBJ2-1 16 TRBD2 TRBV9
ASSDPGGVAF TRBJ1-1 10 . TRBV10-2
ASSLAFSGGYNEQF TRBJ2-1 14 . TRBV7-3